The rows below give T cell receptor beta chains drawn from one sample of a study of beta chain features in type 1 diabetes. The table came from immunoSEQ multiplex PCR; TCRdb's copy has only in-frame clones and leaves some out. The table lists 200,000 to 250,000 clones, around 65% of them singletons, with 0.053% in the top ten. The source material was naive CD4+ T cells from blood. Source of these receptors: a man aged 25-45 years in good health. The CDR3 runs from the conserved cysteine through the conserved F or W. D genes are given only for firm matches. Clone size appears in some rows only: once, few, many, or a class for an expanded clone.

d_call cdr3_length j_call v_call clone_size cdr3_nt cdr3_aa
- 13 TRBJ2-3 TRBV4-3 - TGCGCCAGCAGCCAACGGATCGCAGATACGCAGTATTTT CASSQRIADTQYF
- 12 TRBJ2-5 TRBV7-9 - TGTGCCAGCAGCGCGACGCGAGAGACCCAGTACTTC CASSATRETQYF
- 16 TRBJ2-6 TRBV9 - TGTGCCAGCAGCCCCTTTCACGGATCTGGGGCCAACGTCCTGACTTTC CASSPFHGSGANVLTF
- 11 TRBJ2-7 TRBV29-1 - TGCAGCGTCAAAATCGGGTACGAGCAGTACTTC CSVKIGYEQYF
- 14 TRBJ2-7 TRBV7-9 once TGTGCCAGCAGCTTAGATAGGGCAGTGGACCAGCAGTACTTC CASSLDRAVDQQYF
TRBD2 16 TRBJ2-7 TRBV15 - TGTGCCACCAGCAGGCCGAGTAGAGCGGGGGCCTACGAGCAGTACTTC CATSRPSRAGAYEQYF
- 14 TRBJ2-3 TRBV5-1 - TGCGCCAGCAGCTTGCGGGGGGCCACAGATACGCAGTATTTT CASSLRGATDTQYF
TRBD2 18 TRBJ2-3 TRBV11-2 - TGTGCCAGCAGCTTAGTACCCGAGGGCGGGAGGGCCATAGATACGCAGTATTTT CASSLVPEGGRAIDTQYF
- 12 TRBJ1-1 TRBV30 - TGTGCCTGGAGTGACCGCAACACTGAAGCTTTCTTT CAWSDRNTEAFF
- 12 TRBJ1-2 TRBV11-2 - TGTGCCAGCCAGACGGCTTACTATGGCTACACCTTC CASQTAYYGYTF
- 12 TRBJ2-5 TRBV7-2 few TGTGCCAGCAGCGGACGGTTGGAGACCCAGTACTTC CASSGRLETQYF
- 15 TRBJ2-7 TRBV23-1 few TGCGCCAGCAGTCAATCCGCTGACAGCTCCTACGAGCAGTACTTC CASSQSADSSYEQYF
- 15 TRBJ2-7 TRBV7-9 - TGTGCCAGCAGCTTAGTAGCGTCAGGAGGGAACGAGCAGTACTTC CASSLVASGGNEQYF
TRBD2 11 TRBJ2-5 TRBV20-1 - TGCAGTGCTAGCATCGGGGGGATCCAGTACTTC CSASIGGIQYF
TRBD1 13 TRBJ2-7 TRBV11-2 - TGTGCCAGCAGAACGGACAGGGAGGCCGAGCAGTACTTC CASRTDREAEQYF
- 14 TRBJ1-5 TRBV30 - TGTGCCTGGAGTGTCGGCAGGCTCAATCAGCCCCAGCATTTT CAWSVGRLNQPQHF
TRBD2 12 TRBJ2-1 TRBV29-1 - TGCAGCGCGGGGGGGCTTTACAATGAGCAGTTCTTC CSAGGLYNEQFF
- 14 TRBJ2-6 TRBV6-6 - TGTGCCAGCATCCTAGGGGCTGGGGCCAACGTCCTGACTTTC CASILGAGANVLTF
- 12 TRBJ1-2 TRBV10-3 - TGTGCCATCAGTGAACGGGAGGGTGGCTACTCCTTC CAISEREGGYSF
- 15 TRBJ2-7 TRBV7-9 - TGTGCCAGCAGCTTAGTAGTAAGCGGAGACTACGAGCAGTACTTC CASSLVVSGDYEQYF
- 13 TRBJ2-3 TRBV29-1 few TGCAGCGTTGCGGGGCAGTCCACAGATACGCAGTATTTT CSVAGQSTDTQYF
- 14 TRBJ2-2 TRBV7-6 once TGTGCCAGCAGCTTAGCTCGGGGCACCGGGGAGCTGTTTTTT CASSLARGTGELFF
- 14 TRBJ2-1 TRBV9 - TGTGCCAGCAGCGTAGGGAGCTCCTACAATGAGCAGTTCTTC CASSVGSSYNEQFF
TRBD2 16 TRBJ2-5 TRBV5-1 - TGCGCCAGCAGCTCTGGGGGGAGCGGGAGTAGGGAGACCCAGTACTTC CASSSGGSGSRETQYF
TRBD2 16 TRBJ2-1 TRBV9 - TGTGCCAGCAGCTCTTTGGGACTAGCGGGGTACAATGAGCAGTTCTTC CASSSLGLAGYNEQFF
- 15 TRBJ2-3 TRBV7-7 - TGTGCCAGCAGCTTAAGGAGTGGGGGCTCAGATACGCAGTATTTT CASSLRSGGSDTQYF
- 15 TRBJ1-6 TRBV14 - TGTGCCAGCAGCCTTGGAGGGTCCTATAATTCACCCCTCCACTTT CASSLGGSYNSPLHF
TRBD1 16 TRBJ2-7 TRBV27 - TGTGCCAGCAGTGCCTCGCCGGGACAGGCCGCCTACGAGCAGTACTTC CASSASPGQAAYEQYF
- 14 TRBJ2-3 TRBV30 few TGTGCCTGGAGTGTCCTAGCGAATACAGATACGCAGTATTTT CAWSVLANTDTQYF
- 13 TRBJ2-5 TRBV10-3 once TGTGCCATCAGTGAGTCAGGAGGAGAGACCCAGTACTTC CAISESGGETQYF
- 13 TRBJ1-1 TRBV18 - TGTGCCAGCTCACCAGACCAGGGCACTGAAGCTTTCTTT CASSPDQGTEAFF
- 15 TRBJ2-7 TRBV18 - TGTGCCAGCTCACCACCCGCGTCGGGATTTGGGGAGCAGTACTTC CASSPPASGFGEQYF
TRBD2 14 TRBJ2-1 TRBV10-3 - TGTGCCATCAGTGAGACTAGCGGGAGCAATGAGCAGTTCTTC CAISETSGSNEQFF
- 11 TRBJ2-6 TRBV30 - TGTGCCTGGTCTGGGGCCAACGTCCTGACTTTC CAWSGANVLTF
TRBD1 13 TRBJ1-2 TRBV10-2 - TGCGCCAGCAGTGAGCACACAGGGGTAGGCTACACCTTC CASSEHTGVGYTF
- 17 TRBJ2-6 TRBV28 - TGTGCCAGCAGTTCCGCGGCTTTTTCCTCTGGGGCCAACGTCCTGACTTTC CASSSAAFSSGANVLTF
- 15 TRBJ2-6 TRBV9 once TGTGCCAGCAGCCCCGGACGCTCTGGGGCCAACGTCCTGACTTTC CASSPGRSGANVLTF
TRBD2 17 TRBJ2-1 TRBV5-1 - TGCGCCAGCAGCCTTCGACTAGCCCAAAGCTCCTACAATGAGCAGTTCTTC CASSLRLAQSSYNEQFF
TRBD2 18 TRBJ2-6 TRBV30 - TGTGCCTGGACCACCCCGCGGGGGGATCCAGTCGGGGCCAACGTCCTGACTTTC CAWTTPRGDPVGANVLTF
- 13 TRBJ2-7 TRBV27 - TGTGCCAGCAGTTTCCCGGGCTCCTACGAGCAGTACTTC CASSFPGSYEQYF